A selection of T cell receptor beta chains follows, all from one sample in a study of CD8+ T cells in alopecia areata. Profiled with immunoSEQ multiplex PCR; TCRdb holds only in-frame clones, not every one. The sample lists roughly 150,000 clones, 75% to 90% occurring once. This specimen consisted of CD8+ T cells sorted from blood, obtained at week 0. The receptor source for this set is a human donor with alopecia areata. Each CDR3 is given with its conserved first and last residue. Clone size is shown for a subset of rows, as once, few, many or a class of expanded clone.

TRBV4-2	-	TRBJ1-2	CASSQKGQDLGYTF
TRBV10-3	-	TRBJ1-5	CAISEGDRDAGQPQHF
TRBV5-1	-	TRBJ1-5	CASSSGDSDQPQHF
TRBV4-1	-	TRBJ2-7	CASSQGSLRYEQYF
TRBV29-1	-	TRBJ2-1	CSVESAGGLGEQFF
TRBV29-1	once	TRBJ2-1	CSVEDLSGGGAYYNEQFF
TRBV13	-	TRBJ2-1	CASSLGTSNEQFF
TRBV7-9	-	TRBJ2-7	CASSLANRAYEQYF
TRBV27	-	TRBJ1-1	CASSLSRGNTEAFF
TRBV27	-	TRBJ2-3	CASSKLAGGPTDTQYF
TRBV5-1	-	TRBJ1-2	CASSSAGGNYGYTF
TRBV4-2	-	TRBJ2-7	CASSQEGSTDPAYEQYF
TRBV29-1	-	TRBJ1-2	CSVEPYRGYGYTF
TRBV5-1	-	TRBJ1-1	CASSVRDTDTEAFF
TRBV29-1	-	TRBJ2-7	CSVEDFTVSYEQYF
TRBV11-2	-	TRBJ2-2	CASSLGATGYDGELFF
TRBV7-9	-	TRBJ2-3	CASSSGVSSTDTQYF
TRBV5-6	few	TRBJ2-2	CASSLNRRPNTGELFF
TRBV14	few	TRBJ2-2	CASSQDRRAGELFF
TRBV13	-	TRBJ2-1	CASSLGRGHEQFF
TRBV4-1	-	TRBJ1-1	CASSPQNGNEAFF
TRBV5-4	-	TRBJ1-3	CASSPDGNSGNTIYF
TRBV9	-	TRBJ2-7	CASSVGSDSYEQYF
TRBV7-9	-	TRBJ2-1	CASSSSGSPYNEQFF
TRBV5-4	-	TRBJ2-3	CASPSPGHPNTDTQYF
TRBV4-1	-	TRBJ2-7	CASSQDWLAGAYEQYF
TRBV5-5	-	TRBJ2-7	CASSLDDEQYF
TRBV7-9	-	TRBJ2-4	CASSLEGDVNIQYF
TRBV5-6	-	TRBJ2-7	CASSFTGVTYEQYF
TRBV27	-	TRBJ2-7	CASSRQGLPYEQYF
TRBV6-4	-	TRBJ2-2	CASNWNTNTGELFF
TRBV29-1	-	TRBJ1-2	CSVEDLGQGRYGYTF
TRBV9	-	TRBJ2-3	CASSVENGFTDTQYF
TRBV9	once	TRBJ2-1	CASSGTGNNEQFF
TRBV27	-	TRBJ2-7	CASSPDTTSYEQYF
TRBV7-3	once	TRBJ2-3	CASSFGGSGSTDTQYF
TRBV4-1	-	TRBJ2-7	CASSQLAGVGEQYF
TRBV29-1	-	TRBJ2-7	CGVERDGGSTGF
TRBV9	-	TRBJ1-5	CASSVSGTGNQPQHF
TRBV30	-	TRBJ1-5	CAWSAAGNQPQHF
TRBV11-1	-	TRBJ2-1	CASSEMRRMLYNEQFF
TRBV5-4	-	TRBJ2-3	CASSLVAGSSDTQYF
TRBV7-9	-	TRBJ2-7	CASSRQGEIFYEQYF
TRBV30	-	TRBJ2-1	CAWSGLGANEQFF
TRBV29-1	-	TRBJ2-7	CSVVLAGFYEQYF
TRBV6-5	-	TRBJ2-7	CASTPRTSGSYEQYF
TRBV6-6	-	TRBJ1-1	CASSPGGAYTEAFF
TRBV15	-	TRBJ2-1	CATRGTTGTHNEQFF